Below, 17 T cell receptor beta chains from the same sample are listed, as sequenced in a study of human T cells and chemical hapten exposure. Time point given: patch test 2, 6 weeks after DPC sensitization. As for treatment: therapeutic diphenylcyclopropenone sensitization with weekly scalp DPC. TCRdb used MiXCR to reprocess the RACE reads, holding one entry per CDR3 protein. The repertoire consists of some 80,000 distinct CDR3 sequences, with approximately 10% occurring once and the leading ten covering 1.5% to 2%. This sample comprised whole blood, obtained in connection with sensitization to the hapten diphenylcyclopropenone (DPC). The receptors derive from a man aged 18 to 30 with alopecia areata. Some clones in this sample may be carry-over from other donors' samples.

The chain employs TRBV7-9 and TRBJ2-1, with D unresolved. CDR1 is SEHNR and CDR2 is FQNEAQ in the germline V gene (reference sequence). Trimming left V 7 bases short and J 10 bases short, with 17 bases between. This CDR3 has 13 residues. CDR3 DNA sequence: TGTGCCAGCACCTCAAACAACCCCGGGGAGCAGTTCTTC. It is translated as CASTSNNPGEQFF.

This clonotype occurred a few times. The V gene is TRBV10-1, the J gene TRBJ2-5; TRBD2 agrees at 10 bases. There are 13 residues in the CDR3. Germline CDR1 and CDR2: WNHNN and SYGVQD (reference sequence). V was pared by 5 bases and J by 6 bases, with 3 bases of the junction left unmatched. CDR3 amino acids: CASSLAGDQTQYF. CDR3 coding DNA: TGCGCCAGCAGTCTAGCGGGGGATCAGACCCAGTACTTC.

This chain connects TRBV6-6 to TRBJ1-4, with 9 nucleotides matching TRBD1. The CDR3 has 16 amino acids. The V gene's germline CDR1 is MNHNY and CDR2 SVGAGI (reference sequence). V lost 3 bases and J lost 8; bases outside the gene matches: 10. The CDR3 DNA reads TGTGCCAGCAGTTATTATCGGACAGGGGCAGGGGAAAAACTGTTTTTT. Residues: CASSYYRTGAGEKLFF.

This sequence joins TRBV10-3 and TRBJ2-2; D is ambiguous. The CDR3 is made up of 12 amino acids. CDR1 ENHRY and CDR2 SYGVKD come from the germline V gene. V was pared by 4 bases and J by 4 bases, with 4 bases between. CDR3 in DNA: TGTGCCATCAGTGCGGGCACCGGGGAGCTGTTTTTT. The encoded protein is CAISAGTGELFF.

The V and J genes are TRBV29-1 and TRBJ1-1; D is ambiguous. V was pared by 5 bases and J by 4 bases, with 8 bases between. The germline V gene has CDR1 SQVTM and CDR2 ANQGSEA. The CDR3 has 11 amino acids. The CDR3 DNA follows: TGCAGCGTTCCCGTGGGCACTGAAGCTTTCTTT. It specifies CSVPVGTEAFF. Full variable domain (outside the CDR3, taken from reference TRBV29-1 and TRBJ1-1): SAVISQKPSRDICQRGTSLTIQCQVDSQVTMMFWYRQQPGQSLTLIATANQGSEATYESGFVIDKFPISRPNLTFSTLTVSNMSPEDSSIYLCSVPVGTEAFFGQGTRLTVV.

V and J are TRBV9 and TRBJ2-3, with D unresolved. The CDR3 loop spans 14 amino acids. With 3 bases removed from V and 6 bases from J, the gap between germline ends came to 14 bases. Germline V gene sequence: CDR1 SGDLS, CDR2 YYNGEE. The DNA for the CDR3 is TGTGCCAGCAGCGAGCACGAGGCTGTCGATACGCAGTATTTT. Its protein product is CASSEHEAVDTQYF.

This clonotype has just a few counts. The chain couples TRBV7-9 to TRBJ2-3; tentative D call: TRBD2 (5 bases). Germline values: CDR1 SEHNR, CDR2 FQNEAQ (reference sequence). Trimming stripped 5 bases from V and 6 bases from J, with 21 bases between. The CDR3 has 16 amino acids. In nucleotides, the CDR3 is TGTGCCAGCAGCGCCCTCAAGGCGAAGAGGGAGGATACGCAGTATTTT. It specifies CASSALKAKREDTQYF.

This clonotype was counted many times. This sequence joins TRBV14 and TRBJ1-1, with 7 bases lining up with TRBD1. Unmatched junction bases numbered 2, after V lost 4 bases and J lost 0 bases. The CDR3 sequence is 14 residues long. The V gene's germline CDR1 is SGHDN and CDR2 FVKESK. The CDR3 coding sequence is TGTGCCAGCAGCCCGGGACAGATGAACACTGAAGCTTTCTTT. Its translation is CASSPGQMNTEAFF.

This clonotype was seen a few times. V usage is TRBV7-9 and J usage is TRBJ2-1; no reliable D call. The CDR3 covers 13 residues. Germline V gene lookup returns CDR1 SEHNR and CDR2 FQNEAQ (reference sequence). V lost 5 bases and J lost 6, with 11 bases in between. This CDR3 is CASSPNSLNEQFF. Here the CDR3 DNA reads TGTGCCAGCAGCCCCAACTCCCTCAATGAGCAGTTCTTC.

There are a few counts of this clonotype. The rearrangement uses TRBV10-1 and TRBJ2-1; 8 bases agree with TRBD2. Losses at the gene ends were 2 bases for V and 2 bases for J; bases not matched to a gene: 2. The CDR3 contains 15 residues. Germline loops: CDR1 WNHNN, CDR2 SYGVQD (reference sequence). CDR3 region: CASSERGGPYNEQFF. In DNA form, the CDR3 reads TGCGCCAGCAGTGAGCGCGGGGGGCCCTACAATGAGCAGTTCTTC.

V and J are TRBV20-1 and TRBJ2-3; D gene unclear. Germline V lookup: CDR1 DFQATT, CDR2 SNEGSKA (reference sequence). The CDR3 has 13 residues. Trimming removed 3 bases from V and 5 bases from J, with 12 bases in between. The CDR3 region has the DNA TGCAGTGCTAGTGCCTCCCCGGGAGATACGCAGTATTTT. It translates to CSASASPGDTQYF.

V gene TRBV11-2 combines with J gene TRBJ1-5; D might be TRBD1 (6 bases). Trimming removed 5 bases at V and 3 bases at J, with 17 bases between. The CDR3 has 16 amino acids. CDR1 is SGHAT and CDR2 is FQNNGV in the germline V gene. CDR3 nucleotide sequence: TGTGCCAGCAGCGAAGGCCCGGACAGTCTCAATCAGCCCCAGCATTTT. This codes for CASSEGPDSLNQPQHF.

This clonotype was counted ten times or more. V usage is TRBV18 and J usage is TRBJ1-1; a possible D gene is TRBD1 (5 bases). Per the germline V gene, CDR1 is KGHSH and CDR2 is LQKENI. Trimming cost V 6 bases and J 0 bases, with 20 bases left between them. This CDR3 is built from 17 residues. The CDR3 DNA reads TGTGCCAGCTCCTTGTCGTCCCCGGGGCTCTTGAACACTGAAGCTTTCTTT. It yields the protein CASSLSSPGLLNTEAFF.

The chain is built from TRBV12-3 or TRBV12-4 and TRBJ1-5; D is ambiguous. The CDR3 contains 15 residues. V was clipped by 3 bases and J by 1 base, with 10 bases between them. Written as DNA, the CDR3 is TGTGCCAGCAGTTTCAGGAGGGTGAGCAATCAGCCCCAGCATTTT. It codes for CASSFRRVSNQPQHF.

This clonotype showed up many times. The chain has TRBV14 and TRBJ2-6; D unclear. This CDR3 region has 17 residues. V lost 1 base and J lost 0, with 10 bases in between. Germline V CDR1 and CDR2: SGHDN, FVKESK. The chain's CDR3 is CASSQVQQVSGANVLTF. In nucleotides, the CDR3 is TGTGCCAGCAGCCAAGTCCAGCAGGTCTCTGGGGCCAACGTCCTGACTTTC.

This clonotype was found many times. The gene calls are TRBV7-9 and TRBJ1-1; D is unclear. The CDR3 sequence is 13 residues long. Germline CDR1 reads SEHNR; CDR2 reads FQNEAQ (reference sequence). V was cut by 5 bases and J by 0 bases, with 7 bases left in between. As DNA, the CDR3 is TGTGCCAGCAGCGCCCAACTGAACACTGAAGCTTTCTTT. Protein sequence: CASSAQLNTEAFF.

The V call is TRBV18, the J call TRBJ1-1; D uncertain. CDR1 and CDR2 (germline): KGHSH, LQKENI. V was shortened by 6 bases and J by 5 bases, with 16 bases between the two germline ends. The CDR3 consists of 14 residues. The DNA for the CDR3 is TGTGCCAGCTCTCCGGCTAGGTCAGGAACTGAAGCTTTCTTT. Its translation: CASSPARSGTEAFF.